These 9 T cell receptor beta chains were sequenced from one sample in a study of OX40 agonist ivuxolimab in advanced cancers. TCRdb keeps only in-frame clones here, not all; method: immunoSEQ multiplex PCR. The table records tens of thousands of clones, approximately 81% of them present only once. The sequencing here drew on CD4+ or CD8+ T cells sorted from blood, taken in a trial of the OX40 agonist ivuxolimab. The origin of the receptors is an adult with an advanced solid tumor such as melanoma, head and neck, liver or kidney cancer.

The CDR3, as DNA: TGTGCCTGGAGTTGGGGGGCGAACTTGTACTTC. This gives the protein CAWSWGANLYF. This sequence joins TRBV30 and TRBJ2-7; perhaps D is TRBD1 or TRBD2 (6 bases each). The V gene lost 2 bases and the J gene lost 12 bases, with 14 bases spanning the gap. The germline V gene has CDR1 GTSNPN and CDR2 SVGIG (reference sequence). The CDR3 has 11 residues. The whole variable domain, remainder taken from reference TRBV30 and TRBJ2-7, is SQTIHQWPATLVQPVGSPLSLECTVEGTSNPNLYWYRQAAGRGLQLLFYSVGIGQISSEVPQNLSASRPQDRQFILSSKKLLLSDSGFYLCAWSWGANLYFGPGTRLTVT.

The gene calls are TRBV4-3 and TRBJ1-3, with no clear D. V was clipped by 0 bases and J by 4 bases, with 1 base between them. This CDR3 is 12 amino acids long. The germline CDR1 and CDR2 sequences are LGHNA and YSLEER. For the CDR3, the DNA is TGCGCCAGCAGCCAAGAGGGAAACACCATATATTTT. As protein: CASSQEGNTIYF.

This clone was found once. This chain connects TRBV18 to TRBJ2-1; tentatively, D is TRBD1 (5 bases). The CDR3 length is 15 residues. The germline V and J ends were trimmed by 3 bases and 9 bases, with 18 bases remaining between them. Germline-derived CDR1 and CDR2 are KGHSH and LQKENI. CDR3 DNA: TGTGCCAGCTCACCGATCCGGTTAGGGGAAGGTGAGCAGTTCTTC. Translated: CASSPIRLGEGEQFF.

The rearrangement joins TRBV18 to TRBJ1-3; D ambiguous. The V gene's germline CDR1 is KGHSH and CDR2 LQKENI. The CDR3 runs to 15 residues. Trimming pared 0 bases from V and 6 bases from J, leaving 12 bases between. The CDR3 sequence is CASSPPSRTENTIYF. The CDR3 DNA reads TGTGCCAGCTCACCACCATCCAGGACCGAAAACACCATATATTTT.

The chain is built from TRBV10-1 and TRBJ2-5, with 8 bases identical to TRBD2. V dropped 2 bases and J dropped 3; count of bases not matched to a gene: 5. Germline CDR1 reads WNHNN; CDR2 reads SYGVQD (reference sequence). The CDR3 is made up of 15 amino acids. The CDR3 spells CASSEVGLGKETQYF. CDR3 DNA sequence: TGCGCCAGCAGTGAGGTGGGACTAGGGAAAGAGACCCAGTACTTC.

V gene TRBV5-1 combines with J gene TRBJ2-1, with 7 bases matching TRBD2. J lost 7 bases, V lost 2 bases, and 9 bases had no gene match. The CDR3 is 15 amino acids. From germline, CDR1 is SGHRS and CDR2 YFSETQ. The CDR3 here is CASSFALAGLNEQFF. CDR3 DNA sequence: TGCGCCAGCAGCTTTGCATTAGCGGGCCTTAATGAGCAGTTCTTC.

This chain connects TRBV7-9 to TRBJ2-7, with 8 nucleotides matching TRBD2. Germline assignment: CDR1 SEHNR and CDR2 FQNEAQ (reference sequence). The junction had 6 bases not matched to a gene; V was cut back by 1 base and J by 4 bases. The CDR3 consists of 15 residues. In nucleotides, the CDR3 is TGTGCCAGCAGCTTAGAGGCTAGCGGGCCGTACGAGCAGTACTTC. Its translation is CASSLEASGPYEQYF.

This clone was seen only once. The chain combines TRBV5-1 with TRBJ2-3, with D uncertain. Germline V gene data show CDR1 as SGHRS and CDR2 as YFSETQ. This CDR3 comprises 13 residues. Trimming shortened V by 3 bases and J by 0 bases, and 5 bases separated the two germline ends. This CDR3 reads CASSSISTDTQYF. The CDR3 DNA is TGCGCCAGCAGCTCAATTAGCACAGATACGCAGTATTTT.

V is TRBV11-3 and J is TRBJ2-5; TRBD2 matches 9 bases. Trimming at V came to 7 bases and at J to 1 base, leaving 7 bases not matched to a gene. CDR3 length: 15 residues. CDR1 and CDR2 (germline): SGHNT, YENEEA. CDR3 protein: CASTRGSGSQETQYF. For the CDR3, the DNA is TGTGCCAGCACCCGGGGTAGCGGGAGCCAAGAGACCCAGTACTTC.